What follows are 21 T cell receptor beta chains derived from one specimen sequenced in a study of cytomegalovirus exposure and HLA in healthy donors. The PCR ran on 60 Vbeta and 13 Jbeta primers. Sequenced by immunoSEQ multiplex PCR; TCRdb stores in-frame clones only, minus some. This sample's clone table lists some 150,000 clones. The material sequenced was PBMCs. The receptors originated from a woman aged 18-29 years in good health and CMV-seronegative.

V and J are TRBV11-3 and TRBJ2-2, with 8 bases that match TRBD2. The junction had 5 bases not matched to a gene; V was cut back by 4 bases and J by 1 base. Germline CDR1 is SGHNT and CDR2 is YENEEA. This CDR3 has 16 amino acids. CDR3 bases: TGTGCCAGCAGCTCTAAGCGGGGGATGAACACCGGGGAGCTGTTTTTT. The encoded protein is CASSSKRGMNTGELFF. Full variable domain (remainder filled in from reference TRBV11-3 and TRBJ2-2): EAGVVQSPRYKIIEKKQPVAFWCNPISGHNTLYWYLQNLGQGPELLIRYENEEAVDDSQLPKDRFSAERLKGVDSTLKIQPAELGDSAVYLCASSSKRGMNTGELFFGEGSRLTVL.

This chain links TRBV2 with TRBJ2-5; D is perhaps TRBD2 (6 bases). Trimming took 3 bases from V and 6 from J, leaving 17 bases between them. CDR1 is SNHLY and CDR2 is FYNNEI in the germline V gene. CDR3 size: 15 residues. Written as DNA, the CDR3 is TGTGCCAGCAGTGACCCCCAGCCTGGAGGGAAGACCCAGTACTTC. It specifies CASSDPQPGGKTQYF.

The gene calls are TRBV7-9 and TRBJ1-5, with 7 nucleotides matching TRBD1. The germline V gene has CDR1 SEHNR and CDR2 FQNEAQ (reference sequence). The CDR3 extends over 12 amino acids. V shed 10 bases and J 4 bases; nucleotides not matched to a gene: 4. The CDR3 DNA follows: TGTGCCACGGGACAGCAAAATCAGCCCCAGCATTTT. Translating gives CATGQQNQPQHF.

In DNA, the CDR3 is TGCGCCAGCAGCCAAGGCAGGGGATGGAACACTGAAGCTTTCTTT. Its protein is CASSQGRGWNTEAFF. The V and J genes are TRBV4-3 and TRBJ1-1, with D possibly being TRBD1 (6 bases). Trimming took off 1 base at V and 1 base at J, with 10 bases between the two ends. CDR1 is LGHNA and CDR2 is YSLEER in the germline V gene. This CDR3 has 15 amino acids.

The chain uses TRBV29-1 and TRBJ2-1; 7 bases map to TRBD2. CDR1 and CDR2 (germline): SQVTM, ANQGSEA. The CDR3 loop spans 12 amino acids. With V trimmed by 1 base and J by 8 bases, 2 bases remained unmatched. CDR3 DNA: TGCAGCGTTGAAGGGCTAGCGGATGAGCAGTTCTTC. Translation gives CSVEGLADEQFF.

The chain recombines TRBV6-1 with TRBJ2-7; D is unclear. The CDR3 has 14 residues. Germline lookup yields CDR1 MNHNS and CDR2 SASEGT. Deletions cut 3 bases from V and 0 bases from J, with 9 bases between. As DNA, the CDR3 is TGTGCCAGCAGTGACTTTAGAACCTCCTACGAGCAGTACTTC. This codes for CASSDFRTSYEQYF.

The chain recombines TRBV5-5 with TRBJ2-1; 15 bases agree with TRBD2. The CDR3 sequence is 15 residues long. Germline assignment: CDR1 SGHKS and CDR2 YYEKEE (reference sequence). Trimming cost V 3 bases and J 10 bases; bases outside gene matches: 5. This chain's CDR3 is CASSSGTSGGREQFF. As DNA, the CDR3 is TGTGCCAGCAGCTCTGGGACTAGCGGGGGGAGGGAGCAGTTCTTC.

This chain uses TRBV11-3 with TRBJ2-4, with D tentatively TRBD2 (5 bases). The CDR3 consists of 16 residues. V was shortened by 5 bases and J by 0 bases, with 14 bases between the two germline ends. The germline CDR1 and CDR2 sequences are SGHNT and YENEEA. CDR3 bases: TGTGCCAGCAGCCACCGACTGGACTTAGCCAAAAACATTCAGTACTTC. It is translated as CASSHRLDLAKNIQYF.

The chain carries TRBV10-3 and TRBJ2-6, with D possibly being TRBD2 (6 bases). CDR3 length: 18 residues. Trimming cost V 5 bases and J 4 bases, with 21 bases left between them. Germline lookup yields CDR1 ENHRY and CDR2 SYGVKD. CDR3 in DNA: TGTGCCATCAGTCGCCCCGGGACCGGGGGTGGAGGGGCCAACGTCCTGACTTTC. This translates into CAISRPGTGGGGANVLTF.

The chain couples TRBV2 to TRBJ1-2; D unresolved. CDR1 and CDR2 from the germline V gene are SNHLY and FYNNEI. Trimming took off 2 bases at V and 3 bases at J, with 10 bases between the two ends. The length of the CDR3 is 14 residues. The CDR3 is CASSEPGFYYGYTF. CDR3 DNA sequence: TGTGCCAGCAGTGAACCAGGTTTTTACTATGGCTACACCTTC.

The chain has TRBV7-6 and TRBJ2-2; TRBD2 aligns across 9 bases. CDR3 length: 16 amino acids. Germline loops: CDR1 SGHVS, CDR2 FNYEAQ. V shed 4 bases, J shed 5 bases, and the junction held 8 bases outside the gene matches. The CDR3: CASSSLSGSSTGELFF. The CDR3 DNA follows: TGTGCCAGCAGCTCTCTTAGCGGGAGTAGTACCGGGGAGCTGTTTTTT.

This chain uses TRBV18 with TRBJ2-5, with D perhaps matching TRBD1 (5 bases). Per the germline V gene, CDR1 is KGHSH and CDR2 is LQKENI. The CDR3 has 15 residues. V was trimmed by 0 bases and J by 1 base, leaving 9 bases between them. The CDR3 bases are TGTGCCAGCTCACCACCGTCAGGGCCCCAAGAGACCCAGTACTTC. It encodes CASSPPSGPQETQYF.

The chain recombines TRBV6-1 with TRBJ1-2; D ambiguous. The length of the CDR3 is 14 residues. V was shortened by 0 bases and J by 1 base, with 6 bases between the two germline ends. CDR1 and CDR2 (germline): MNHNS, SASEGT. The CDR3 DNA is TGTGCCAGCAGTGAAGCGCGTTTTAACTATGGCTACACCTTC. Translated: CASSEARFNYGYTF.

The J gene is TRBJ2-7, the V gene TRBV4-2; 8 bases line up with TRBD2. V was pared by 1 base and J by 3 bases, with 8 bases of the junction left unmatched. Germline assignment: CDR1 LGHNA and CDR2 YNFKEQ. This CDR3 spans 16 amino acids. This CDR3 reads CASSQGGESGSYEQYF. In nucleotides, the CDR3 is TGTGCCAGCAGCCAAGGAGGTGAGAGCGGGAGCTACGAGCAGTACTTC.

J is TRBJ2-7 and V is TRBV30, with a weak D call TRBD2 (5 bases). The CDR3 totals 12 residues. V lost 3 bases and J lost 6, with 12 bases in between. Germline assignment: CDR1 GTSNPN and CDR2 SVGIG (reference sequence). The CDR3 DNA reads TGTGCCTGGAGCCCTATCAGCGGCGAGCAGTACTTC. This gives the protein CAWSPISGEQYF.

To note about this clone: Additional DNA sequences in this sample encode the identical CDR3. The V call is TRBV2, the J call TRBJ2-5; D gene ambiguous. Trimming removed 8 bases at V and 3 bases at J, with 7 bases between. The CDR3 is made up of 11 amino acids. The germline CDR1 and CDR2 sequences are SNHLY and FYNNEI. The CDR3 coding sequence is TGTGCCAGCCGGCTAGAAGAGACCCAGTACTTC. This codes for CASRLEETQYF. Drawing the rest from reference TRBV2 and TRBJ2-5, the complete variable domain is EPEVTQTPSHQVTQMGQEVILRCVPISNHLYFYWYRQILGQKVEFLVSFYNNEISEKSEIFDDQFSVERPDGSNFTLKIRSTKLEDSAMYFCASRLEETQYFGPGTRLLVL.

This chain connects TRBV11-3 to TRBJ1-1; 7 nucleotides match TRBD1. The junction had 6 bases not matched to a gene; V was cut back by 5 bases and J by 3 bases. The CDR3 runs 14 residues. Germline CDR1 SGHNT, CDR2 YENEEA. CDR3 residues: CASSGGTAYTEAFF. In DNA, the CDR3 is TGTGCCAGCAGCGGTGGGACAGCATACACTGAAGCTTTCTTT.

This chain uses TRBV7-9 with TRBJ2-1; D possibly corresponds to TRBD2 (5 bases). The CDR3 has 11 amino acids. V shed 8 bases and J shed 9 bases, with 11 bases lying between them. CDR1 and CDR2 from the germline V gene are SEHNR and FQNEAQ (reference sequence). The CDR3 loop reads CASGRGTEQFF. CDR3 coding DNA: TGTGCCAGCGGACGGGGAACTGAGCAGTTCTTC. The entire variable domain, with the rest obtained from reference TRBV7-9 and TRBJ2-1, is as follows: DTGVSQNPRHKITKRGQNVTFRCDPISEHNRLYWYRQTLGQGPEFLTYFQNEAQLEKSRLLSDRFSAERPKGSFSTLEIQRTEQGDSAMYLCASGRGTEQFFGPGTRLTVL.

The CDR3 DNA reads as TGTGCCTGGAGCACTATGGGGGAGGATCTCGAGCAGTACTTC. This codes for CAWSTMGEDLEQYF. This rearrangement joins TRBV30 to TRBJ2-7; possibly TRBD2 for D (6 bases). V lost 3 bases, J lost 6 bases, and 18 bases lay in between. From germline, CDR1 is GTSNPN and CDR2 SVGIG (reference sequence). CDR3 length equals 14 residues.

This chain uses TRBV5-4 with TRBJ1-2; 8 nucleotides align to TRBD1. Per germline, CDR1 SGHNT and CDR2 YYREEE (reference sequence). The CDR3 has 13 amino acids. Trimming removed 2 bases from V and 4 bases from J; junction bases left unmatched: 1. The CDR3: CASSFGQGYGYTF. The DNA of the CDR3 is TGTGCCAGCAGCTTTGGACAGGGCTATGGCTACACCTTC.

The chain carries TRBV6-5 and TRBJ2-7; 12 nucleotides match TRBD2. The CDR3 consists of 16 residues. J was trimmed by 4 bases and V by 0 bases; bases with no gene match: 4. Germline V lookup: CDR1 MNHEY, CDR2 SVGAGI. In DNA form, the CDR3 reads TGTGCCAGCAGTTACTCACTAGCGGGAGGTGTGTACGAGCAGTACTTC. This codes for CASSYSLAGGVYEQYF.